The 25 T cell receptor beta chains below come from one sample, sequenced in a study of identical twins. TCRdb used MiXCR to reprocess the 5' RACE reads, holding one entry per CDR3 protein. The sample yields around 1.7 million distinct CDR3 sequences, more than 30% seen once. Sequenced input: cord blood. The receptors were sampled from a newborn girl in good health.

This clonotype was detected only a few times. V usage is TRBV6-4 and J usage is TRBJ2-3; D gene ambiguous. Trimming took 7 bases from V and 0 from J, leaving 5 bases between them. The CDR3 has 12 residues. The germline CDR1 and CDR2 sequences are MRHNA and SNTAGT. Here the CDR3 DNA reads TGTGCCAGCAACGATAGCACAGATACGCAGTATTTT. As protein: CASNDSTDTQYF.

The rearrangement uses TRBV12-3 or TRBV12-4 and TRBJ2-1; 8 bases are a match to TRBD2. V lost 11 bases to trimming and J lost 7 bases; unmatched junction nucleotides: 10. The CDR3 is made up of 13 amino acids. CDR3 loop: CAGTGRLANEQFF. The CDR3 coding sequence is TGTGCCGGCACCGGGAGACTAGCGAATGAGCAGTTCTTC.

V gene TRBV3-1 combines with J gene TRBJ2-2; tentative D call: TRBD1 (6 bases). The CDR3 is 14 residues long. With 2 bases removed from V and 6 bases from J, the gap between germline ends came to 10 bases. CDR1 LGHDT and CDR2 YNNKEL come from the germline V gene (reference sequence). The chain's CDR3 is CASSQSGGPGELFF. The CDR3 bases are TGTGCCAGCAGCCAAAGTGGGGGCCCCGGGGAGCTGTTTTTT.

The V gene is TRBV5-1, the J gene TRBJ2-3; D might be TRBD1 (6 bases). Trimming pared 7 bases from V and 2 bases from J, leaving 14 bases between. Germline loops: CDR1 SGHRS, CDR2 YFSETQ. The CDR3 runs to 14 residues. The CDR3 region is CASSDMGATDTQYF. In nucleotides, the CDR3 is TGCGCCAGCTCGGACATGGGGGCCACAGATACGCAGTATTTT.

The chain is built from TRBV29-1 and TRBJ2-7; 12 bases align to TRBD2. Gene TRBJ2-5 matches the end of the DNA better, so the J call may be wrong. Germline assignment: CDR1 SQVTM and CDR2 ANQGSEA. The CDR3 contains 15 residues. Here the CDR3 DNA reads TGCAGCGTTGAATCGACTAGCGGGAGTGAGGAGACCCAGTACTTC. Translation gives CSVESTSGSEETQYF.

This clonotype appeared a few times. The J gene is TRBJ2-1, the V gene TRBV4-2; TRBD2 matches 8 bases. CDR1 and CDR2 from the germline V gene are LGHNA and YNFKEQ. Trimming removed 2 bases from V and 3 bases from J; junction bases left unmatched: 6. CDR3 length equals 16 residues. The CDR3 nucleotides are TGTGCCAGCAGCCAAAAAACTAGCGGAGGCTACAATGAGCAGTTCTTC. Translation: CASSQKTSGGYNEQFF.

CDR3 in amino acids: CASSQGGLLYNEQYF. In DNA form, the CDR3 reads TGCGCCAGCAGCCAAGGGGGCCTCCTCTACAATGAGCAGTACTTC. V and J are TRBV4-1 and TRBJ2-7; the D gene is possibly TRBD1 (5 bases). This CDR3 has 15 residues. Trimming took 1 base from V and 7 from J, leaving 17 bases between them. Germline CDR1 is MGHRA and CDR2 is YSYEKL.

The V and J genes are TRBV29-1 and TRBJ1-1; TRBD1 agrees at 9 bases. The CDR3 length is 14 residues. Germline values: CDR1 SQVTM, CDR2 ANQGSEA. J gave up 7 bases and V 6 bases, and 12 bases lay outside the gene matches. In DNA form, the CDR3 reads TGCAGCGTGGCCAAGGGACAGGGAGGAATTGAAGCTTTCTTT. Translation gives CSVAKGQGGIEAFF.

V usage is TRBV7-8 and J usage is TRBJ1-5; D gene uncertain. The V end lost 3 bases, the J end lost 6 bases, and 15 bases lay between the germline ends. The germline CDR1 and CDR2 sequences are SGHVS and FQNEAQ. The CDR3 sequence is 15 residues long. CDR3 sequence reads: CASSFREEGGQPQHF. The CDR3 region has the DNA TGTGCCAGCAGCTTTCGGGAGGAGGGCGGTCAGCCCCAGCATTTT. Based on the CDR3 plus reference TRBV7-8 and TRBJ1-5, the full variable domain is GAGVSQSPRYKVAKRGQDVALRCDPISGHVSLFWYQQALGQGPEFLTYFQNEAQLDKSGLPSDRFFAERPEGSVSTLKIQRTQQEDSAVYLCASSFREEGGQPQHFGDGTRLSIL.

Notes on this clonotype: Relative to the germline gene, one junction end is altered; a read error may explain this. J is TRBJ1-1 and V is TRBV5-1; D uncertain. The CDR3 runs 13 residues. Germline V gives CDR1 SGHRS, CDR2 YFSETQ. DNA of the CDR3: TGCGCCATCAGCTTGGTAGTGGGCACTGAAGCTTTCTTT. Protein sequence: CAISLVVGTEAFF. The variable domain in full, with the rest retrieved from reference TRBV5-1 and TRBJ1-1, is KAGVTQTPRYLIKTRGQQVTLSCSPISGHRSVSWYQQTPGQGLQFLFEYFSETQRNKGNFPGRFSGRQFSNSRSEMNVSTLELGDSALYLCAISLVVGTEAFFGQGTRLTVV.

This clonotype was recorded at least ten times. The rearrangement links TRBV27 to TRBJ1-6, with TRBD1 as a possible D gene (5 bases). This CDR3 contains 17 residues. Trimming stripped 2 bases from V and 3 bases from J, with 14 bases between. Germline V gene data show CDR1 as MNHEY and CDR2 as SMNVEV (reference sequence). Written as DNA, the CDR3 is TGTGCCAGCAGTTTAAGCCATCGCGGACACTATAATTCACCCCTCCACTTT. This gives the protein CASSLSHRGHYNSPLHF.

The chain couples TRBV20-1 to TRBJ2-7; the D gene is possibly TRBD1 (7 bases). V was clipped by 6 bases and J by 5 bases, with 20 bases between them. The germline V gene encodes CDR1 DFQATT and CDR2 SNEGSKA (reference sequence). The CDR3 is 14 residues long. The CDR3 DNA reads TGCAGTGCCAAAGTCAGGGGGAGGACAGACGAGCAGTACTTC. Protein product: CSAKVRGRTDEQYF.

The chain employs TRBV20-1 and TRBJ2-7, with 7 bases that match TRBD2. This CDR3 is built from 16 residues. The junction had 14 bases not matched to a gene; V was cut back by 4 bases and J by 2 bases. CDR1 and CDR2 from the germline V gene are DFQATT and SNEGSKA (reference sequence). The CDR3 sequence is CSAKDTTSVPPYEQYF. The CDR3 region has the DNA TGCAGTGCTAAAGACACCACTAGCGTGCCCCCCTACGAGCAGTACTTC.

This clonotype appeared a few times. The chain links TRBV6-5 to TRBJ2-5; a possible D gene is TRBD2 (6 bases). Per germline, CDR1 MNHEY and CDR2 SVGAGI. This CDR3 region has 12 residues. Deletions cut 10 bases from V and 3 bases from J, with 12 bases between. The CDR3 nucleotides read TGTGCCACTGGGGGGATAGAAGAGACCCAGTACTTC. Its translation: CATGGIEETQYF.

Written as DNA, the CDR3 is TGTGCCAGCAGAACTTCTAGCGGGGGGGCCAAAAACATTCAGTACTTC. Protein: CASRTSSGGAKNIQYF. The chain combines TRBV12-3 or TRBV12-4 with TRBJ2-4; 11 bases are shared with TRBD2. The V gene end was trimmed by 6 bases and the J gene end by 1 base; junction bases not matched to a gene: 5. CDR3 size: 16 residues.

In its sample, this clonotype was seen a few times. This chain joins TRBV24-1 and TRBJ2-3; TRBD2 matches 8 bases. V lost 2 bases to trimming and J lost 2 bases; unmatched junction nucleotides: 8. The germline gives CDR1 KGHDR, CDR2 SFDVKD. CDR3 length: 17 residues. The CDR3 bases are TGTGCCACCAGTGATTCCCCCACTAGCGGCGACACAGATACGCAGTATTTT. It translates to CATSDSPTSGDTDTQYF.

The chain couples TRBV20-1 to TRBJ2-4; D gene ambiguous. The CDR3 covers 17 residues. The V gene lost 3 bases and the J gene lost 7 bases, with 25 bases spanning the gap. Looked up from germline, CDR1 is DFQATT and CDR2 is SNEGSKA (reference sequence). CDR3 protein: CSASGVSVAPRANIQYF. The CDR3 DNA reads as TGCAGTGCTAGTGGAGTTTCGGTCGCGCCTAGGGCGAACATTCAGTACTTC.

This chain links TRBV20-1 with TRBJ2-3; 9 nucleotides align to TRBD1. CDR3 length equals 14 residues. Trimming took 5 bases from V and 2 from J; bases not matched to a gene: 5. Germline V CDR1 and CDR2: DFQATT, SNEGSKA (reference sequence). The CDR3 DNA is TGCAGTGCTGATGACAGGGGGGTCACAGATACGCAGTATTTT. Amino acids: CSADDRGVTDTQYF.

The chain links TRBV9 to TRBJ2-1, with D perhaps matching TRBD1 (5 bases). V shed 5 bases and J shed 0 bases, with 15 bases lying between them. CDR1 and CDR2 (germline): SGDLS, YYNGEE. The CDR3 extends over 16 amino acids. CDR3 region: CASRDDGADSYNEQFF. CDR3 bases: TGTGCCAGCAGGGATGATGGGGCGGACTCCTACAATGAGCAGTTCTTC.

This clonotype was seen only a few times. This chain joins TRBV27 and TRBJ1-1, with unresolved D. Trimming shortened V by 0 bases and J by 4 bases, and 6 bases separated the two germline ends. The germline V gene has CDR1 MNHEY and CDR2 SMNVEV (reference sequence). The CDR3 runs 13 residues. The CDR3, as DNA: TGTGCCAGCAGTTTATCGGCGGGCACTGAAGCTTTCTTT. This translates into CASSLSAGTEAFF.

As concerns this clonotype: One base away lies a much larger clone, so this may be a sequencing read error. The chain links TRBV20-1 to TRBJ2-1; D unclear. The closer fit of TRBJ2-7 to the DNA end suggests the J call may be wrong. CDR1 and CDR2 from the germline V gene are DFQATT and SNEGSKA (reference sequence). CDR3 size: 14 residues. CDR3 coding DNA: TGCAGTGCTAGTAAACAGAGGAAATACAATGAGCAGTACTTC. Amino acid sequence: CSASKQRKYNEQYF.

The chain couples TRBV20-1 to TRBJ2-5; either TRBD1 or TRBD2 may fit D (6 bases each). CDR1 and CDR2 from the germline V gene are DFQATT and SNEGSKA (reference sequence). This CDR3 has 15 residues. Trimming removed 5 bases from V and 11 bases from J, with 27 bases in between. Here the CDR3 reads CSAFPGAGMGNEQYF. CDR3 sequence (DNA): TGCAGTGCTTTCCCGGGGGCAGGGATGGGCAATGAGCAGTACTTC.

The gene calls are TRBV12-3 or TRBV12-4 and TRBJ2-1; no definite D call. The CDR3 is 15 residues long. The V and J ends lost 4 bases and 2 bases respectively, with 12 bases between them. For the CDR3, the DNA is TGTGCCAGCAGTTCGCATTCTAGAGCCTACAATGAGCAGTTCTTC. Translating it yields CASSSHSRAYNEQFF.

This clonotype was seen a handful of times. This rearrangement joins TRBV28 to TRBJ2-1; the match to TRBD2 covers 13 bases. V trimming: 7 bases; J trimming: 10 bases; junction bases outside the gene matches: 7. Per the germline V gene, CDR1 is MDHEN and CDR2 is SYDVKM. The length of the CDR3 is 14 residues. CDR3 sequence: CASIPGLAGREQFF. Written as DNA, the CDR3 is TGTGCCAGCATTCCGGGACTAGCGGGAAGGGAGCAGTTCTTC.

V and J are TRBV20-1 and TRBJ2-1; 14 nucleotides line up with TRBD2. After removal of 6 bases from V and 1 base from J, the junction contained 14 bases not matched to a gene. The CDR3 consists of 19 residues. In germline, CDR1 is DFQATT, CDR2 SNEGSKA (reference sequence). The CDR3 protein is CSASTGGTSGRGSYNEQFF. The DNA of the CDR3 is TGCAGTGCAAGCACAGGTGGGACTAGCGGGAGAGGGTCCTACAATGAGCAGTTCTTC.